Described below is a single TCR beta chain sequence and its context. Its cognate antigen is unknown. In total, each donor contributed a single heparinised blood draw that averaged roughly 110 mL. Via CD45RO/CCR7/CD25/CD127/CD95/CD27, cells of the CD4+ naive, central memory, regulatory and stem cell-like memory subsets were sorted. This record comes from a study of beta chain features in type 1 diabetes. CDR3 length equals 13 residues. Germline values: CDR1 SGHTA, CDR2 FQGNSA. V was pared by 1 base and J by 7 bases, with 10 bases between. Isolated RNA was reverse transcribed in full, so expressed TCRB transcripts were sequenced. TCRdb's copy holds only in-frame clones and misses some; the assay was immunoSEQ multiplex PCR. The table shows 850,000 to 900,000 clones, with roughly 17% occurring only once. Study-level findings and limits: PCR might pick shorter templates more often, in the same way for patients and controls. Naive, central memory and Treg TCRB repertoires seemed to resemble each other more closely in patients than they did in healthy donors.

Sequencing was carried out using naive CD4+ T cells from blood. The receptor's source is a woman under 30 in good health. The chain couples TRBV7-2 to TRBJ1-1; a possible D gene is TRBD1 (6 bases). CDR3 amino acids: CASSLGRQDEAFF. CDR3 bases: TGTGCCAGCAGCTTAGGTCGACAGGATGAAGCTTTCTTT. Drawing the rest from reference TRBV7-2 and TRBJ1-1, the complete variable domain is GAGVSQSPSNKVTEKGKDVELRCDPISGHTALYWYRQSLGQGLEFLIYFQGNSAPDKSGLPSDRFSAERTGGSVSTLTIQRTQQEDSAVYLCASSLGRQDEAFFGQGTRLTVV.